These T cell receptor beta chains were read from a single sample in a study of OX40 agonist ivuxolimab in advanced cancers. Method: immunoSEQ multiplex PCR; TCRdb's copy keeps in-frame clones and lacks some. This table holds around 40,000 clones, roughly 86% found once. Sequences were derived from CD4+ or CD8+ T cells sorted from blood, sampled in a trial of the OX40 agonist ivuxolimab. Receptor source: an adult with an advanced solid tumor such as melanoma, head and neck, liver or kidney cancer. The conserved cysteine and the conserved F or W are not part of the CDR3 here. The D gene is left open where the match is weak.

V gene	J gene	D gene	CDR3 protein
TRBV13	TRBJ2-1	-	ASSRLGDYNEQF
TRBV9	TRBJ1-1	-	ASSATGLQAF
TRBV5-6	TRBJ1-2	-	ASSLDGNYGYT
TRBV30	TRBJ2-1	TRBD2	AWSLSGRGDEQF
TRBV9	TRBJ2-3	-	ASSASGRADTQY
TRBV5-6	TRBJ2-3	-	ASFDTGSSTDTQY
TRBV30	TRBJ1-6	-	AWSVLGQGSSPLH
TRBV11-2	TRBJ2-7	TRBD2	ASSTLAGVTYEQY
TRBV27	TRBJ2-2	-	ASRQVDGELF
TRBV28	TRBJ2-6	-	ASSTDRYFLSGANVLT
TRBV28	TRBJ2-2	-	ASSFGVRTGTGELF
TRBV9	TRBJ2-7	-	ASSVGAGAYEQY